A selection of T cell receptor beta chains follows, all from one sample in a study of blood T cell repertoires in COVID-19. Here immunoSEQ multiplex PCR was the method, and the copy in TCRdb shows in-frame clones only, minus some. The sample gives 100,000 to 150,000 clones, 85% to 90% of which show up once; less than 8.5% is in the top ten. Sequenced material: peripheral blood. The receptor source for this set is a man older than 75 with active or convalescent COVID-19. The CDR3 runs from the conserved cysteine through the conserved F or W. The D gene is left open where the match is weak. Not every row has a clone size; where given, it reads once, few, many or a size class.

d_call,clone_size,v_call,cdr3_length,j_call,cdr3_aa,cdr3_nt
TRBD2,.,TRBV11-3,15,TRBJ2-1,CASSTSGASYNEQFF,TGTGCCAGCAGCACTAGCGGGGCCTCGTACAATGAGCAGTTCTTC
TRBD2,.,TRBV7-2,14,TRBJ2-7,CASSPGLASYEQYF,TGTGCCAGCAGCCCGGGACTAGCGAGCTACGAGCAGTACTTC
TRBD1,.,TRBV12-5,16,TRBJ2-7,CASGQGDRYRSYEQYF,TGTGCTAGTGGTCAGGGGGACAGGTACCGATCCTACGAGCAGTACTTC
TRBD2,.,TRBV18,14,TRBJ2-4,CASSPPAWGGIQYF,TGTGCCAGCTCACCACCTGCATGGGGGGGCATTCAGTACTTC
TRBD2,.,TRBV7-8,15,TRBJ2-7,CASRLIRTSGYEQYF,TGTGCCAGCAGGTTGATACGGACTAGCGGGTACGAGCAGTACTTC
.,.,TRBV7-5,17,TRBJ1-1,CVRSSKLQGWVNTEAFF,TGTGTCAGAAGCTCAAAATTACAGGGTTGGGTGAACACTGAAGCTTTCTTT
.,few,TRBV2,14,TRBJ2-2,CASSDVGSTGELFF,TGTGCCAGCAGTGATGTGGGGAGCACCGGGGAGCTGTTTTTT
TRBD1,.,TRBV4-3,16,TRBJ2-6,CASSQGQGAGANVLTF,TGCGCCAGCAGCCAAGGACAGGGGGCTGGGGCCAACGTCCTGACTTTC
TRBD1,.,TRBV5-1,12,TRBJ1-1,CASSLGQGTAFF,TGCGCCAGCAGCTTGGGACAGGGTACGGCTTTCTTT
TRBD1,.,TRBV11-2,15,TRBJ1-4,CASSNDRGMGEKLFF,TGTGCCAGCAGCAACGACAGGGGCATGGGTGAAAAACTGTTTTTT
TRBD1,.,TRBV3-1/TRBV3-2,15,TRBJ2-3,CASSPRDRRGSAQYF,TGTGCCAGCAGCCCCCGGGACAGGAGGGGGAGTGCGCAGTATTTT
TRBD1,.,TRBV19,16,TRBJ1-5,CASKITGEEGNQPQHF,TGTGCCAGTAAAATAACAGGGGAAGAGGGCAATCAGCCCCAGCATTTT
TRBD2,medium-sized,TRBV11-2,18,TRBJ2-5,CASSLELAGGRTAGTQYF,TGTGCCAGCAGCTTAGAATTAGCGGGAGGGCGGACGGCTGGGACCCAGTACTTC
TRBD2,.,TRBV4-1,15,TRBJ2-3,CASSKLAGGGDTQYF,TGCGCCAGCAGCAAACTAGCGGGAGGAGGAGATACGCAGTATTTT
.,.,TRBV7-9,13,TRBJ1-5,CASSLDQTQPQHF,TGTGCCAGCAGCTTAGATCAGACACAGCCCCAGCATTTT
TRBD1,.,TRBV6-5,14,TRBJ1-4,CASARDRLGEKLFF,TGTGCCAGCGCGCGGGACAGATTAGGAGAAAAACTGTTTTTT
.,.,TRBV5-4,14,TRBJ1-2,CASSPSRRLRGYTF,TGTGCCAGCAGCCCCTCTAGGAGGCTTAGGGGCTACACCTTC
.,.,TRBV7-2,15,TRBJ1-5,CASSLGGNSNQPQHF,TGTGCCAGCAGCTTAGGCGGCAATAGCAATCAGCCCCAGCATTTT
TRBD1,.,TRBV28,14,TRBJ2-7,CASRRDRVSIEQYF,TGTGCCAGCAGGCGGGACAGGGTTTCTATCGAACAGTACTTC
.,few,TRBV6-5,14,TRBJ1-1,CASSRRGGDGEAFF,TGTGCCAGCAGCCGAAGAGGAGGGGATGGTGAAGCTTTCTTT
TRBD1,.,TRBV9,14,TRBJ1-5,CASSETGGNQPQHF,TGTGCCAGCAGCGAGACAGGGGGAAATCAGCCCCAGCATTTT
.,.,TRBV5-4,15,TRBJ2-7,CASSSLTGQSYEQYF,TGTGCCAGCAGCTCGTTAACCGGACAGAGCTACGAGCAGTACTTC
.,.,TRBV3-1/TRBV3-2,13,TRBJ2-7,CASSTGLIYEQYF,TGTGCCAGCAGCACGGGACTGATCTACGAGCAGTACTTC
.,once,TRBV29-1,11,TRBJ2-1,CSVAQYNEQFF,TGCAGCGTGGCACAGTACAATGAGCAGTTCTTC
.,.,TRBV19,14,TRBJ1-6,CASSLSSYNSPLHF,TGTGCCAGTAGTCTGAGCTCCTATAATTCACCCCTCCACTTT
.,.,TRBV7-8,16,TRBJ2-1,CASSLVHSPPYNEQFF,TGTGCCAGCAGCTTAGTTCACTCCCCTCCCTACAATGAGCAGTTCTTC
.,.,TRBV20-1,15,TRBJ1-4,CSASPTDATNEKLFF,TGCAGTGCTAGTCCGACTGATGCAACTAATGAAAAACTGTTTTTT
.,.,TRBV6-6,14,TRBJ2-5,CASSWDTLGETQYF,TGTGCCAGCAGTTGGGACACCTTAGGGGAGACCCAGTACTTC
.,.,TRBV6-6,13,TRBJ2-1,CASRRELYNEQFF,TGTGCCAGCAGGCGGGAACTTTACAATGAGCAGTTCTTC
.,.,TRBV18,13,TRBJ1-5,CASSGLSDQPQHF,TGTGCCAGCTCAGGTTTATCAGATCAGCCCCAGCATTTT
TRBD1,.,TRBV7-9,15,TRBJ1-2,CASSSLTGRNYGYTF,TGTGCCAGCAGCTCATTGACAGGGCGGAACTATGGCTACACCTTC
TRBD2,.,TRBV7-8,16,TRBJ2-3,CASSLEGIAGADTQYF,TGTGCCAGCAGCTTAGAGGGAATAGCGGGAGCGGATACGCAGTATTTT
.,.,TRBV6-2/TRBV6-3,14,TRBJ2-7,CASSFGAGTYEQYF,TGTGCCAGCAGTTTCGGTGCAGGGACCTACGAGCAGTACTTC
TRBD2,.,TRBV25-1,15,TRBJ2-7,CASSESLAGSYEQYF,TGTGCCAGCAGTGAATCACTAGCGGGGTCCTACGAGCAGTACTTC
TRBD1,.,TRBV6-5,14,TRBJ1-2,CASSRQGLNYGYTF,TGTGCCAGCAGTCGACAGGGGCTCAACTATGGCTACACCTTC
TRBD1,.,TRBV4-2,15,TRBJ1-6,CASSQEGQGRSPLHF,TGTGCCAGCAGCCAAGAGGGACAGGGACGATCACCCCTCCACTTT
.,.,TRBV28,15,TRBJ2-5,CASSSPGGLQETQYF,TGTGCCAGCAGCTCGCCGGGGGGCCTACAAGAGACCCAGTACTTC
TRBD1,once,TRBV10-3,14,TRBJ1-6,CAISLGQNNSPLHF,TGTGCCATCAGCCTGGGACAGAATAATTCACCCCTCCACTTT
.,few,TRBV5-4,14,TRBJ2-2,CASSLLEGTGELFF,TGTGCCAGCAGCTTATTGGAGGGAACCGGGGAGCTGTTTTTT
.,.,TRBV2,15,TRBJ2-4,CASSYDRLAKNIQYF,TGTGCCAGCAGTTATGACAGGTTAGCCAAAAACATTCAGTACTTC
.,once,TRBV7-3,15,TRBJ1-1,CASSLYLWGHREAFF,TGTGCCAGCAGCTTATATCTCTGGGGACACCGTGAGGCTTTCTTT
TRBD2,once,TRBV11-3,14,TRBJ2-3,CASSYGGSTDTQYF,TGTGCCAGCAGCTACGGGGGGAGCACAGATACGCAGTATTTT
TRBD1,.,TRBV11-2,16,TRBJ1-6,CASSLGGTGGNSPLHF,TGTGCCAGCAGCTTAGGAGGGACAGGTGGTAATTCACCCCTCCACTTT
.,.,TRBV5-1,12,TRBJ2-5,CASRVLQETQYF,TGCGCCAGCAGGGTACTTCAAGAGACCCAGTACTTC
TRBD1,.,TRBV10-3,14,TRBJ1-2,CAISKQGELGGYTF,TGTGCCATCAGTAAACAGGGGGAGCTTGGTGGCTACACCTTC
.,.,TRBV28,12,TRBJ1-2,CASSLIGYGYTF,TGTGCCAGCAGTTTAATCGGCTATGGCTACACCTTC
.,.,TRBV19,13,TRBJ1-5,CASSIEGGNHQHF,TGTGCCAGTAGTATAGAGGGGGGGAATCACCAGCATTTT
TRBD2,many,TRBV5-4,17,TRBJ2-3,CASSSEGLAGIGDTQYF,TGTGCCAGCAGCTCTGAGGGACTAGCGGGAATAGGGGATACGCAGTATTTT
TRBD1,.,TRBV9,14,TRBJ2-3,CASSVQDRGDTQYF,TGTGCCAGCAGCGTACAGGACAGGGGAGATACGCAGTATTTT
TRBD1,once,TRBV4-1,17,TRBJ1-3,CASSQMGQPISGNTIYF,TGCGCCAGCAGCCAGATGGGACAGCCAATCTCTGGAAACACCATATATTTT
.,.,TRBV5-4,15,TRBJ1-2,CASSLGPLANYGYTF,TGTGCCAGCAGCTTGGGGCCACTAGCTAACTATGGCTACACCTTC
.,.,TRBV14,14,TRBJ2-1,CASSRGGNYNEQFF,TGTGCCAGCAGCCGCGGGGGCAATTACAATGAGCAGTTCTTC